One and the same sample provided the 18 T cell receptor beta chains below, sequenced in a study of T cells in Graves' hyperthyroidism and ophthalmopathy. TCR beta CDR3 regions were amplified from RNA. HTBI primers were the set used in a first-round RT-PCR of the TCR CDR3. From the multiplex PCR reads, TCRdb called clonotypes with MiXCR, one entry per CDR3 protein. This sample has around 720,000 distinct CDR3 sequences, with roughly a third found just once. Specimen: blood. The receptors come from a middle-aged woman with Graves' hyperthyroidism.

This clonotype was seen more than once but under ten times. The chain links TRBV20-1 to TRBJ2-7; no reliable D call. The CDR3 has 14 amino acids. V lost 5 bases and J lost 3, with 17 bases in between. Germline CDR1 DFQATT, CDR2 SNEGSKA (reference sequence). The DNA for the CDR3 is TGCAGTGCTCGCTCGCGGCATCAGAACTACGAGCAGTACTTC. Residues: CSARSRHQNYEQYF.

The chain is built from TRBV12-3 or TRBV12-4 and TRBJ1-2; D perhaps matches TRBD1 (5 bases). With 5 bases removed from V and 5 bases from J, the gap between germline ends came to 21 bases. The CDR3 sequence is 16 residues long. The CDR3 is CASSRGGLPGFYGYTF. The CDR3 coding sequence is TGTGCCAGCAGTCGTGGGGGGTTACCAGGGTTTTATGGCTACACCTTC.

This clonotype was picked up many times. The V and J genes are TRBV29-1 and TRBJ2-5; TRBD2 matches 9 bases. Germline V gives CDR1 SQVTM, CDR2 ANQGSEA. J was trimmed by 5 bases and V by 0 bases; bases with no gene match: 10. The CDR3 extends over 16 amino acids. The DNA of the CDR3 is TGCAGCGTTGAAGACCCGGGACTAGCTCCGCTCGAGACCCAGTACTTC. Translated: CSVEDPGLAPLETQYF.

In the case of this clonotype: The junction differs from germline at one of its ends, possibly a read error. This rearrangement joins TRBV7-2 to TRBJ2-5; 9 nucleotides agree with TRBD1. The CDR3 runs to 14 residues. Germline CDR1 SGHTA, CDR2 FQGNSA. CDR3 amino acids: CARSRRQGEETQYF. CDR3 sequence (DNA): TGTGCCCGCAGCCGACGACAGGGGGAAGAGACCCAGTACTTC. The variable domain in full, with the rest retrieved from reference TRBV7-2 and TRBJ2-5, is GAGVSQSPSNKVTEKGKDVELRCDPISGHTALYWYRQSLGQGLEFLIYFQGNSAPDKSGLPSDRFSAERTGGSVSTLTIQRTQQEDSAVYLCARSRRQGEETQYFGPGTRLLVL.

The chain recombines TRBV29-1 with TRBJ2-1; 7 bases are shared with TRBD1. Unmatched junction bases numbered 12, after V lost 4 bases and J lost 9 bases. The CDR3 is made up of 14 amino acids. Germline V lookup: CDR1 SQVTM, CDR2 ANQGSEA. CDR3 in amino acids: CSVVRDSPLSEQFF. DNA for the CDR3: TGCAGCGTTGTCCGGGACAGCCCTTTATCTGAGCAGTTCTTC.

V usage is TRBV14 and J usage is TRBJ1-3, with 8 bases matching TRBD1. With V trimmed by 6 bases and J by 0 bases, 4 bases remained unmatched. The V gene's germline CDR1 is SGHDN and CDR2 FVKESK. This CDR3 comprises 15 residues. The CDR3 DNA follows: TGTGCCAGCAGTCGGACAGGGAACTCTGGAAACACCATATATTTT. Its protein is CASSRTGNSGNTIYF. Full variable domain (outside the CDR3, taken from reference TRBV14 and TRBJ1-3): EAGVTQFPSHSVIEKGQTVTLRCDPISGHDNLYWYRRVMGKEIKFLLHFVKESKQDESGMPNNRFLAERTGGTYSTLKVQPAELEDSGVYFCASSRTGNSGNTIYFGEGSWLTVV.

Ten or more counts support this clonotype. This CDR3 is CAISTGTASYEQYF. The DNA of the CDR3 is TGTGCCATCAGCACCGGGACAGCCTCCTACGAGCAGTACTTC. The chain recombines TRBV10-3 with TRBJ2-7; 7 positions match TRBD1. The length of the CDR3 is 14 residues. In germline, CDR1 is ENHRY, CDR2 SYGVKD. With V trimmed by 6 bases and J by 0 bases, 5 bases remained unmatched.

CDR3 sequence (DNA): TGTGCCAGCAGTTACTCGAAGGGACAGTATTACGAGCAGTACTTC. Amino acids: CASSYSKGQYYEQYF. This chain uses TRBV6-5 with TRBJ2-7; 7 nucleotides align to TRBD1. Germline loops: CDR1 MNHEY, CDR2 SVGAGI. The ends lost 0 bases at V and 4 bases at J; junction bases unmatched: 6. CDR3 size: 15 residues.

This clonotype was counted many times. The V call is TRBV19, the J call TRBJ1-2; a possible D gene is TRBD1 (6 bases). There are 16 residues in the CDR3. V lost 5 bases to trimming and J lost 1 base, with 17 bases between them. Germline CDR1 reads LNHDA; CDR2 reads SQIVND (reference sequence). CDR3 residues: CASSLKQGFGNYGYTF. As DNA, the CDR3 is TGTGCCAGTAGTCTAAAACAGGGATTCGGTAACTATGGCTACACCTTC.

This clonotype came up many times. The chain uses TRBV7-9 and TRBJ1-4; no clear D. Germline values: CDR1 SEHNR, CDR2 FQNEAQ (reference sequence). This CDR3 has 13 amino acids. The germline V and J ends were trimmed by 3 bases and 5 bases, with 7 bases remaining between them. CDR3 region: CASSLAQNEKLFF. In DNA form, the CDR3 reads TGTGCCAGCAGCTTGGCTCAAAATGAAAAACTGTTTTTT.

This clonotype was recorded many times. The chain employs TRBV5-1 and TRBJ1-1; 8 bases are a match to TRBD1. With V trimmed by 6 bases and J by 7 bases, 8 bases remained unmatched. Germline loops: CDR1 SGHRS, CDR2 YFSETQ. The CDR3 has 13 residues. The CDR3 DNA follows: TGCGCCAGCACCCCGACAGGGGACTTTGAAGCTTTCTTT. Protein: CASTPTGDFEAFF.

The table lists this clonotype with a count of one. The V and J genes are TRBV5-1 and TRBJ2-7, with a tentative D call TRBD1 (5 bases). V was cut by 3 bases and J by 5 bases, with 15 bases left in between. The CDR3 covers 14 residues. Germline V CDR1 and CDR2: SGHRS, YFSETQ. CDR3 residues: CASSSDGHPNEQYF. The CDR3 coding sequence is TGCGCCAGCAGCTCCGATGGACACCCTAACGAGCAGTACTTC.

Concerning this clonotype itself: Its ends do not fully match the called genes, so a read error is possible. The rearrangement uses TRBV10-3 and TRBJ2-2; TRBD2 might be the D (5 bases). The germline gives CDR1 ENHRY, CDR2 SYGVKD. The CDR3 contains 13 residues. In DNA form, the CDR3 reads TGTGCCACCAGTGTTGAGGGAACCGGGGAGCTGTTTTTT. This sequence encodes CATSVEGTGELFF.

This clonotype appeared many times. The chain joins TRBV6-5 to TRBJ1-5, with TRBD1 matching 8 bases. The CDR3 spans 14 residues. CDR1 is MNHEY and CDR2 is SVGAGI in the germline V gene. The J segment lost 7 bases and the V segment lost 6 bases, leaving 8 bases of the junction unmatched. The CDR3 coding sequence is TGTGCCAGCAGGACAGGGGCTGTTGGGCAGCCCCAGCATTTT. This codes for CASRTGAVGQPQHF.

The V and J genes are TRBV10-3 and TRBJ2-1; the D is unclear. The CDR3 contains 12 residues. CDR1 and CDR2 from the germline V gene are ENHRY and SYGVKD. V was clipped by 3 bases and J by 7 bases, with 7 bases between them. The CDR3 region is CAISDFENEQFF. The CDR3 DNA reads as TGTGCCATCAGTGACTTTGAAAATGAGCAGTTCTTC.

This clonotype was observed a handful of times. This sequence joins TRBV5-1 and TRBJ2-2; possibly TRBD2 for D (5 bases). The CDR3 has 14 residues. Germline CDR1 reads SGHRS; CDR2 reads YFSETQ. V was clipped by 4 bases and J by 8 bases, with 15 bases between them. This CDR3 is CASSGGLITGELFF. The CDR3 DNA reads TGCGCCAGCAGCGGCGGACTGATCACTGGGGAGCTGTTTTTT. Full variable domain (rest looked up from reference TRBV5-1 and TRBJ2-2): KAGVTQTPRYLIKTRGQQVTLSCSPISGHRSVSWYQQTPGQGLQFLFEYFSETQRNKGNFPGRFSGRQFSNSRSEMNVSTLELGDSALYLCASSGGLITGELFFGEGSRLTVL.

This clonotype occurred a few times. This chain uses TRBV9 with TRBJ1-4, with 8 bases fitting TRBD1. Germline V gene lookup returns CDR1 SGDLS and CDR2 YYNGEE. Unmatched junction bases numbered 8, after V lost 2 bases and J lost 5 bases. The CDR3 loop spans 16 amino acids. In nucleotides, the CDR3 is TGTGCCAGCAGCGTCGACCCCGGGACAGGAAATGAAAAACTGTTTTTT. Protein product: CASSVDPGTGNEKLFF.

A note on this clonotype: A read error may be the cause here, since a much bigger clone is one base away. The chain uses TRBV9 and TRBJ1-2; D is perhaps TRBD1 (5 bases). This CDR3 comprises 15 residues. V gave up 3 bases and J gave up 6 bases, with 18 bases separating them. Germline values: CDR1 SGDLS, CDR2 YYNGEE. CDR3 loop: CASSARDGPRDGYTF. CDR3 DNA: TGTGCCAGCAGCGCACGGGACGGACCTAGGGATGGCTACACCTTC.